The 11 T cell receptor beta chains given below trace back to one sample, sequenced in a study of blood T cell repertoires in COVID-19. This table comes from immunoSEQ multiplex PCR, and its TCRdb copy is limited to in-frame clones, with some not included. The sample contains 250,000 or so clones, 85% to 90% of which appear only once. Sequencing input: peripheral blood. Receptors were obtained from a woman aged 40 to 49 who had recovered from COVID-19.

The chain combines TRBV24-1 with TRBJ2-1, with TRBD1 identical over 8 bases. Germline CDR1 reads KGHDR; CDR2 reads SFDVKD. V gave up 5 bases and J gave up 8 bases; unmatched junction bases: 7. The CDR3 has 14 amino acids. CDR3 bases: TGTGCCACCAGTGGCGTCGCAGGGGGCTATGAGCAGTTCTTC. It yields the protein CATSGVAGGYEQFF.

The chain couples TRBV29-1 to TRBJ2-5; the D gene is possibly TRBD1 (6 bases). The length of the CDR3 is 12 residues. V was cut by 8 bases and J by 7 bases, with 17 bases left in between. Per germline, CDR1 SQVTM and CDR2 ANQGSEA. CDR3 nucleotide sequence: TGCAGCCCAGGGGAACTCGACGGGACCCAGTACTTC. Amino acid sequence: CSPGELDGTQYF.

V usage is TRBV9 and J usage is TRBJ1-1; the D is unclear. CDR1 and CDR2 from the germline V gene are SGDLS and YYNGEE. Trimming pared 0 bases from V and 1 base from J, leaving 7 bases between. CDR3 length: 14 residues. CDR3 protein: CASSVGVENTEAFF. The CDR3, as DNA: TGTGCCAGCAGCGTAGGTGTAGAGAACACTGAAGCTTTCTTT.

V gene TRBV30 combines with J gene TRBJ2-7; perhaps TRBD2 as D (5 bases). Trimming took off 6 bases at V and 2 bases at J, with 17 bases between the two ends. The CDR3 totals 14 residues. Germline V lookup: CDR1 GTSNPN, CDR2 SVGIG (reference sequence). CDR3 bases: TGTGCCTGTTATCCTAGCCAAACCCCCTACGAGCAGTACTTC. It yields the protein CACYPSQTPYEQYF.

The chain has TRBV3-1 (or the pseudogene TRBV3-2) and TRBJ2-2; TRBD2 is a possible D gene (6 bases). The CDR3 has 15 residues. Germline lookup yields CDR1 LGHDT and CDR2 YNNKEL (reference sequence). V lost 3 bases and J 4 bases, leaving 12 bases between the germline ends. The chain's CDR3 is CASSHSTTSTGELFF. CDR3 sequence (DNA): TGTGCCAGCAGCCACTCAACGACTAGCACCGGGGAGCTGTTTTTT.

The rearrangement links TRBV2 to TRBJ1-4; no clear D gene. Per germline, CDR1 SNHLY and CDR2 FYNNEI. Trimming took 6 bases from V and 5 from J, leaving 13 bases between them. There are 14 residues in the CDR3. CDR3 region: CASRGVRQNEKLFF. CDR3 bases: TGTGCCAGCAGGGGCGTCAGGCAAAATGAAAAACTGTTTTTT.

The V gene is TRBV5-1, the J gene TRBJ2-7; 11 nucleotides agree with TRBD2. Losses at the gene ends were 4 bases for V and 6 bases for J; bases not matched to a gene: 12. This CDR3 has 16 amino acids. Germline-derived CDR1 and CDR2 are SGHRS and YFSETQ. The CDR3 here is CASSATGTSGMGEQYF. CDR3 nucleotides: TGCGCCAGCAGCGCGACCGGGACTAGCGGTATGGGCGAGCAGTACTTC.

The CDR3 loop reads CASSLSTGVGEQFF. The DNA of the CDR3 is TGTGCCAGCAGTTTATCTACAGGGGTGGGTGAGCAGTTCTTC. V usage is TRBV27 and J usage is TRBJ2-1; 7 positions agree with TRBD1. The CDR3 spans 14 residues. The ends lost 0 bases at V and 9 bases at J; junction bases unmatched: 5. Germline CDR1 and CDR2: MNHEY and SMNVEV (reference sequence).

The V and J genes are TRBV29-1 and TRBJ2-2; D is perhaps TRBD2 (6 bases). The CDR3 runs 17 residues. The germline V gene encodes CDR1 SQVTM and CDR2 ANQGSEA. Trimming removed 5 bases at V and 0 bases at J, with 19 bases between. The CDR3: CSVWSAGRIANTGELFF. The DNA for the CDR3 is TGCAGCGTTTGGTCGGCGGGACGTATTGCGAACACCGGGGAGCTGTTTTTT.

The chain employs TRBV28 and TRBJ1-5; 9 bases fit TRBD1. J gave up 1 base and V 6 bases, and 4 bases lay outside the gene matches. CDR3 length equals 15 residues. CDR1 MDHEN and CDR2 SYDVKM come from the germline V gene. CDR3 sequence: CASRRTGESNQPQHF. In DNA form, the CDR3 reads TGTGCCAGCAGAAGGACAGGGGAAAGCAATCAGCCCCAGCATTTT.

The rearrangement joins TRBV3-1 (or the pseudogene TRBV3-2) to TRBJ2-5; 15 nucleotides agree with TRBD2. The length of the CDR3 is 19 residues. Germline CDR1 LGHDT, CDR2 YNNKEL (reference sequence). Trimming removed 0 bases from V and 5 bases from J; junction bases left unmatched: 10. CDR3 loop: CASSQDHRTSGRAGETQYF. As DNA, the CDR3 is TGTGCCAGCAGCCAAGATCATAGGACTAGCGGGAGGGCCGGGGAGACCCAGTACTTC.